These 32 T cell receptor beta chains were all obtained from the same sample, sequenced in a study of control samples from healthy donors and cancer patients. The data were produced by immunoSEQ multiplex PCR, yet TCRdb's version contains in-frame clones alone and is incomplete. The data show about 160,000 clones, approximately 94% seen once. Sequenced: PBMCs. Every receptor here comes from a man aged 55 to 69 with colorectal cancer.

The rearrangement uses TRBV12-3 or TRBV12-4 and TRBJ2-2; a weak D match, TRBD1 (5 bases). The CDR3 is 13 residues long. With 6 bases removed from V and 7 bases from J, the gap between germline ends came to 12 bases. In DNA form, the CDR3 reads TGTGCCAGCAGCCCGAGAGGACACGGGGAGCTGTTTTTT. It translates to CASSPRGHGELFF.

The CDR3 DNA is TGTGCCAGCAGTGCCCAGCAGGGGGCAAATGAGCAGTTCTTC. This encodes CASSAQQGANEQFF. The chain carries TRBV2 and TRBJ2-1, with 8 positions matching TRBD1. V was clipped by 4 bases and J by 7 bases; unmatched bases: 6. CDR3 length: 14 residues. Germline lookup yields CDR1 SNHLY and CDR2 FYNNEI.

The chain joins TRBV6-6 to TRBJ2-4; possible D gene TRBD1, 6 bases. V was clipped by 8 bases and J by 0 bases, with 11 bases between them. Germline values: CDR1 MNHNY, CDR2 SVGAGI (reference sequence). CDR3 size: 14 residues. The CDR3 here is CASGQGLAKNIQYF. In DNA, the CDR3 is TGTGCCAGCGGGCAGGGGTTAGCCAAAAACATTCAGTACTTC.

This clone occurred once. V gene TRBV19 combines with J gene TRBJ2-3, with a weak D call TRBD2 (6 bases). V was cut by 5 bases and J by 0 bases, with 18 bases left in between. CDR3 length: 17 residues. Looked up from germline, CDR1 is LNHDA and CDR2 is SQIVND (reference sequence). The CDR3 nucleotides read TGTGCCAGTAGTTTGGGAGGAGACAGCCATAGCACAGATACGCAGTATTTT. Residues: CASSLGGDSHSTDTQYF.

CDR3 residues: CASSPTQGAFGQPQHF. DNA for the CDR3: TGTGCCAGCAGCCCAACACAGGGGGCGTTCGGTCAGCCCCAGCATTTT. This rearrangement joins TRBV7-2 to TRBJ1-5, with 9 bases lining up with TRBD1. The germline CDR1 and CDR2 sequences are SGHTA and FQGNSA. The CDR3 runs 16 residues. V shed 5 bases and J 6 bases; nucleotides not matched to a gene: 11.

The chain has TRBV6-2 or TRBV6-3 and TRBJ1-5, with D unresolved. The V end was cut by 0 bases, the J end by 2 bases, with 23 bases between. This CDR3 is built from 20 residues. Germline V gene lookup returns CDR1 MNHEY and CDR2 SVGEGT. The CDR3 bases are TGTGCCAGCAGTTACTCGACCCTCCGGGTTTTGGCCCGCGGCAATCAGCCCCAGCATTTT. Its translation is CASSYSTLRVLARGNQPQHF.

This chain links TRBV4-1 with TRBJ1-1; 7 bases match TRBD1. V shed 1 base, J shed 0 bases, and the junction held 5 bases outside the gene matches. Germline V gene data show CDR1 as MGHRA and CDR2 as YSYEKL. CDR3 size: 16 residues. The CDR3 here is CASSQVYGTVNTEAFF. CDR3 DNA: TGCGCCAGCAGCCAAGTTTATGGGACAGTGAACACTGAAGCTTTCTTT.

The chain employs TRBV12-3 or TRBV12-4 and TRBJ1-2, with no clear D. With 5 bases removed from V and 5 bases from J, the gap between germline ends came to 9 bases. The CDR3 totals 12 residues. The CDR3 is CASSQTRYGYTF. In DNA, the CDR3 is TGTGCCAGCAGTCAGACACGGTATGGCTACACCTTC.

This chain links TRBV5-1 with TRBJ2-3, with D uncertain. Germline CDR1 SGHRS, CDR2 YFSETQ. The V end lost 1 base, the J end lost 4 bases, and 10 bases lay between the germline ends. The length of the CDR3 is 14 residues. CDR3 loop: CASSLTPEADTQYF. The CDR3 nucleotides are TGCGCCAGCAGCTTGACTCCCGAGGCAGATACGCAGTATTTT.

The chain has TRBV14 and TRBJ1-2; D remains ambiguous. With 4 bases removed from V and 5 bases from J, the gap between germline ends came to 14 bases. The CDR3 has 14 residues. Germline V gives CDR1 SGHDN, CDR2 FVKESK. Written as DNA, the CDR3 is TGTGCCAGCAGCCTCCATGCGGCGGGTTATGGCTACACCTTC. It encodes CASSLHAAGYGYTF.

The J gene is TRBJ1-5, the V gene TRBV2; D is uncertain. Germline CDR1 SNHLY, CDR2 FYNNEI. CDR3 length equals 15 residues. V lost 1 base, J lost 7 bases, and 14 bases lay in between. Here the CDR3 DNA reads TGTGCCAGCAGTGAAGGCTACAGCGTTGGACAGCCCCAGCATTTT. Its protein is CASSEGYSVGQPQHF.

The table lists this clone with a count of one. The chain combines TRBV19 with TRBJ2-1, with TRBD1 as a possible D gene (5 bases). Trimming left V 2 bases short and J 7 bases short, with 15 bases between. This CDR3 comprises 15 residues. Germline V gives CDR1 LNHDA, CDR2 SQIVND (reference sequence). The CDR3: CASSISQGSRNEQFF. CDR3 coding DNA: TGTGCCAGTAGTATAAGCCAGGGATCGAGAAATGAGCAGTTCTTC.

The chain joins TRBV9 to TRBJ2-1; D tentatively fits TRBD1 or TRBD2 (5 bases each). Trimming left V 4 bases short and J 7 bases short, with 21 bases between. Looked up from germline, CDR1 is SGDLS and CDR2 is YYNGEE. This CDR3 comprises 16 residues. The CDR3 DNA is TGTGCCAGCAGCCAGTACGGGACCCGCGGGTTGAATGAGCAGTTCTTC. This sequence encodes CASSQYGTRGLNEQFF.

Notes on this clone: Additional DNA sequences in this sample encode the identical CDR3. J is TRBJ1-3 and V is TRBV11-2, with D hard to call. Trimming shortened V by 1 base and J by 0 bases, and 4 bases separated the two germline ends. The CDR3 has 14 amino acids. Germline CDR1 reads SGHAT; CDR2 reads FQNNGV. The CDR3 loop is CASSLGSSGNTIYF. The CDR3, as DNA: TGTGCCAGCAGCTTAGGAAGCTCTGGAAACACCATATATTTT.

The rearrangement joins TRBV5-1 to TRBJ1-1, with a possible D match to TRBD1 (6 bases). Trimming took off 2 bases at V and 0 bases at J, with 17 bases between the two ends. Germline V gene sequence: CDR1 SGHRS, CDR2 YFSETQ. CDR3 size: 17 residues. CDR3 in amino acids: CASSFEKTGTLNTEAFF. DNA of the CDR3: TGCGCCAGCAGCTTCGAGAAGACCGGGACACTGAACACTGAAGCTTTCTTT.

The chain links TRBV19 to TRBJ1-6, with D tentatively TRBD1 (6 bases). CDR3 length equals 17 residues. The V end lost 4 bases, the J end lost 7 bases, and 20 bases lay between the germline ends. Germline CDR1 LNHDA, CDR2 SQIVND (reference sequence). In nucleotides, the CDR3 is TGTGCCAGTAGTACAGCGGACAGCCTCGGCCCAAATTCACCCCTCCACTTT. Protein: CASSTADSLGPNSPLHF.

J is TRBJ2-3 and V is TRBV24-1, with a possible D match to TRBD2 (5 bases). There are 13 residues in the CDR3. From germline, CDR1 is KGHDR and CDR2 SFDVKD. Trimming shortened V by 9 bases and J by 2 bases, and 11 bases separated the two germline ends. CDR3 sequence (DNA): TGTGCCACCCAGGAAGCGGTCACAGATACGCAGTATTTT. It is translated as CATQEAVTDTQYF.

This chain joins TRBV7-8 and TRBJ2-3; tentative D call: TRBD2 (5 bases). V lost 5 bases, J lost 6 bases, and 24 bases lay in between. Germline loops: CDR1 SGHVS, CDR2 FQNEAQ. The CDR3 spans 17 residues. CDR3 protein: CASSPPLGSERSDTQYF. The CDR3 DNA reads TGTGCCAGCAGCCCCCCTTTGGGGAGCGAGCGATCGGATACGCAGTATTTT.

In DNA, the CDR3 is TGTGCCAGCAGCTTGGCCCCCGGGGTACAAGAGACCCAGTACTTC. Translating it yields CASSLAPGVQETQYF. The chain joins TRBV5-6 to TRBJ2-5; tentative D call: TRBD2 (5 bases). The CDR3 runs to 15 residues. The germline CDR1 and CDR2 sequences are SGHDT and YYEEEE. The V gene lost 0 bases and the J gene lost 2 bases, with 11 bases spanning the gap.

This clone has a single count. The V gene is TRBV24-1, the J gene TRBJ1-1; no reliable D call. Germline V gene sequence: CDR1 KGHDR, CDR2 SFDVKD. Deletions cut 4 bases from V and 5 bases from J, with 10 bases between. CDR3 length equals 13 residues. This CDR3 reads CATSETTGTEAFF. CDR3 coding DNA: TGTGCCACCAGTGAGACGACGGGGACTGAAGCTTTCTTT.

V is TRBV14 and J is TRBJ2-1; D tentatively reads TRBD1 or TRBD2 (6 bases each). Germline loops: CDR1 SGHDN, CDR2 FVKESK. V was cut by 1 base and J by 15 bases, with 13 bases left in between. There are 12 residues in the CDR3. The CDR3 nucleotides read TGTGCCAGCAGCCAAGTTGGGGGGACAAGGTTCTTC. Protein product: CASSQVGGTRFF.

The CDR3 spells CASTRAGSTDTQYF. For the CDR3, the DNA is TGTGCCAGCACCCGAGCGGGCAGCACAGATACGCAGTATTTT. The chain combines TRBV7-9 with TRBJ2-3; weak D call: TRBD2 (6 bases). CDR1 and CDR2 (germline): SEHNR, FQNEAQ (reference sequence). V was shortened by 7 bases and J by 0 bases, with 11 bases between the two germline ends. This CDR3 contains 14 residues.

V gene TRBV9 combines with J gene TRBJ2-2, with TRBD1 as a possible D gene (5 bases). Germline V gene data show CDR1 as SGDLS and CDR2 as YYNGEE. V lost 0 bases, J lost 6 bases, and 9 bases lay in between. The CDR3 contains 14 residues. The CDR3 sequence is CASSVVAGPGELFF. The CDR3 DNA follows: TGTGCCAGCAGCGTAGTGGCAGGGCCCGGGGAGCTGTTTTTT. The variable domain in full, completed from reference TRBV9 and TRBJ2-2, reads DSGVTQTPKHLITATGQRVTLRCSPRSGDLSVYWYQQSLDQGLQFLIQYYNGEERAKGNILERFSAQQFPDLHSELNLSSLELGDSALYFCASSVVAGPGELFFGEGSRLTVL.

Of note for this clone: Compared with germline, one end of the junction differs, possibly owing to a read error. The V and J genes are TRBV18 and TRBJ1-2, with D tentatively TRBD1 (6 bases). CDR1 and CDR2 from the germline V gene are KGHSH and LQKENI. The CDR3 length is 14 residues. The CDR3 sequence is CASSPLQGNDGYTF. The CDR3 DNA reads as TGTGCCAGCTCACCGTTACAGGGTAACGATGGCTACACCTTC. Combining the CDR3 with reference TRBV18 and TRBJ1-2 gives the whole variable domain NAGVMQNPRHLVRRRGQEARLRCSPMKGHSHVYWYRQLPEEGLKFMVYLQKENIIDESGMPKERFSAEFPKEGPSILRIQQVVRGDSAAYFCASSPLQGNDGYTFGSGTRLTVV.

V usage is TRBV6-6 and J usage is TRBJ1-2; no firm D call. The CDR3 totals 13 residues. Deletions cut 5 bases from V and 4 bases from J, with 11 bases between. CDR1 and CDR2 (germline): MNHNY, SVGAGI (reference sequence). This CDR3 reads CASSNTPGYGYTF. The DNA for the CDR3 is TGTGCCAGCAGTAATACCCCCGGCTATGGCTACACCTTC.

The CDR3 reads CASSIDRGNTEAFF. The DNA of the CDR3 is TGTGCCAGTAGTATAGATAGGGGGAACACTGAAGCTTTCTTT. The chain uses TRBV19 and TRBJ1-1; tentatively, D is TRBD1 (5 bases). Trimming stripped 0 bases from V and 1 base from J, with 6 bases between. The germline gives CDR1 LNHDA, CDR2 SQIVND (reference sequence). This CDR3 spans 14 amino acids.

The V gene is TRBV6-1, the J gene TRBJ2-5; TRBD1 is a possible D gene (6 bases). Germline assignment: CDR1 MNHNS and CDR2 SASEGT. This CDR3 is 16 amino acids long. The ends were cut back, 2 bases at V and 1 base at J, with 14 bases in the middle. For the CDR3, the DNA is TGTGCCAGCAGTGAAATCTTAGGACAGAGCCAAGAGACCCAGTACTTC. Its protein is CASSEILGQSQETQYF.

The CDR3 DNA reads as TGCGCCAGCAGCTTGGCAGGACTAAACAATGAGCAGTTCTTC. Translation gives CASSLAGLNNEQFF. This rearrangement joins TRBV5-1 to TRBJ2-1; tentative D call: TRBD2 (6 bases). The V gene's germline CDR1 is SGHRS and CDR2 YFSETQ. Trimming took off 0 bases at V and 5 bases at J, with 9 bases between the two ends. The CDR3 spans 14 residues.

This chain connects TRBV2 to TRBJ1-5, with D hard to call. The CDR3 runs to 15 residues. V was trimmed by 5 bases and J by 1 base, leaving 12 bases between them. Germline CDR1 SNHLY, CDR2 FYNNEI. CDR3 DNA sequence: TGTGCCAGCAGTTCCGACTGGGGAAGCAATCAGCCCCAGCATTTT. Translated, it gives CASSSDWGSNQPQHF. Full variable domain (rest looked up from reference TRBV2 and TRBJ1-5): EPEVTQTPSHQVTQMGQEVILRCVPISNHLYFYWYRQILGQKVEFLVSFYNNEISEKSEIFDDQFSVERPDGSNFTLKIRSTKLEDSAMYFCASSSDWGSNQPQHFGDGTRLSIL.

V usage is TRBV7-2 and J usage is TRBJ1-2; no firm D call. V lost 6 bases and J 4 bases, leaving 15 bases between the germline ends. There are 14 residues in the CDR3. Per the germline V gene, CDR1 is SGHTA and CDR2 is FQGNSA. Here the CDR3 reads CASSSIRNSYGYTF. The CDR3 nucleotides read TGTGCCAGCAGTTCGATTAGGAATAGCTATGGCTACACCTTC.

CDR3 DNA sequence: TGTGCCAGCAGCCTCGACAGGGCAGGATCTGGAAACACCATATATTTT. Its translation: CASSLDRAGSGNTIYF. This chain links TRBV5-4 with TRBJ1-3; 7 bases map to TRBD1. V was pared by 4 bases and J by 1 base, with 8 bases of the junction left unmatched. The germline gives CDR1 SGHNT, CDR2 YYREEE (reference sequence). The length of the CDR3 is 16 residues.

J is TRBJ2-1 and V is TRBV12-3 or TRBV12-4, with D maybe TRBD2 (6 bases). This CDR3 is built from 12 residues. Trimming cost V 5 bases and J 6 bases, with 8 bases left between them. As DNA, the CDR3 is TGTGCCAGCAGTCGGGACTTCAATGAGCAGTTCTTC. It is translated as CASSRDFNEQFF.